The 20 T cell receptor beta chains below all came from one sample that was sequenced in a study of CD8 T cells in Susac syndrome. Reverse transcription of roughly 0.45 to 1 ug RNA was performed with random hexamers. TCRdb re-analysed the immunoSEQ multiplex PCR reads in MiXCR, keeping a single row per CDR3 protein. Found here are about 190,000 distinct CDR3 sequences, 90% to 96% of them singletons; the top ten hold around 0.096%. The specimen sequenced was CD4+ T cells from PBMCs. These TCRs come from a human donor with Susac syndrome.

The rearrangement joins TRBV7-9 to TRBJ2-1; 7 bases agree with TRBD1. J gave up 2 bases and V 4 bases, and 14 bases lay outside the gene matches. The CDR3 sequence is 18 residues long. CDR1 is SEHNR and CDR2 is FQNEAQ in the germline V gene (reference sequence). The CDR3 sequence: CASSSRLSRDSPYNEQFF. DNA for the CDR3: TGTGCCAGCAGCTCACGATTAAGCCGGGACAGCCCCTACAATGAGCAGTTCTTC.

The V gene is TRBV7-9, the J gene TRBJ2-7; 10 bases are shared with TRBD2. The germline V gene encodes CDR1 SEHNR and CDR2 FQNEAQ (reference sequence). The CDR3 sequence is 14 residues long. Unmatched junction bases numbered 5, after V lost 5 bases and J lost 4 bases. CDR3 coding DNA: TGTGCCAGCAGCCGAATAGCGGGGGGATACGAGCAGTACTTC. Protein product: CASSRIAGGYEQYF.

The CDR3 loop reads CASSQDQSPGVELFF. CDR3 DNA sequence: TGTGCCAGCAGCCAAGATCAAAGCCCCGGGGTGGAGCTGTTTTTT. The chain couples TRBV4-2 to TRBJ2-2, with D maybe TRBD2 (5 bases). Germline V lookup: CDR1 LGHNA, CDR2 YNFKEQ. CDR3 size: 15 residues. The V end lost 0 bases, the J end lost 10 bases, and 15 bases lay between the germline ends.

CDR3 bases: TGTGCCAGCAGCTTGGCGGGTAGCTACGAGACCCAGTACTTC. Residues: CASSLAGSYETQYF. The chain recombines TRBV5-4 with TRBJ2-5; D is unresolved. V was pared by 0 bases and J by 5 bases, with 11 bases between. The CDR3 sequence is 14 residues long. Per the germline V gene, CDR1 is SGHNT and CDR2 is YYREEE (reference sequence).

The rearrangement links TRBV20-1 to TRBJ1-2, with 8 positions matching TRBD1. CDR3 length: 16 residues. Germline values: CDR1 DFQATT, CDR2 SNEGSKA (reference sequence). After removal of 2 bases from V and 0 bases from J, the junction contained 8 bases not matched to a gene. CDR3 sequence: CSARPGDRTPNYGYTF. CDR3 bases: TGCAGTGCTAGACCCGGGGACAGGACCCCTAACTATGGCTACACCTTC.

The chain is built from TRBV4-2 and TRBJ2-1; 13 positions match TRBD2. The CDR3 consists of 16 residues. Trimming cost V 4 bases and J 7 bases; bases outside gene matches: 7. Germline values: CDR1 LGHNA, CDR2 YNFKEQ. Written as DNA, the CDR3 is TGTGCCAGCAGCCGAATACCGACTAGCGGGGGGAATGAGCAGTTCTTC. Translating gives CASSRIPTSGGNEQFF.

The chain combines TRBV7-2 with TRBJ1-4; D gene unclear. The CDR3 has 14 amino acids. V lost 10 bases and J lost 0, with 12 bases in between. Germline CDR1 SGHTA, CDR2 FQGNSA. As DNA, the CDR3 is TGTGCCACCTCCTTGGATTCAACTAATGAAAAACTGTTTTTT. This codes for CATSLDSTNEKLFF.

The J gene is TRBJ2-4, the V gene TRBV2; the D is unclear. This CDR3 spans 12 amino acids. Germline-derived CDR1 and CDR2 are SNHLY and FYNNEI. V lost 4 bases to trimming and J lost 3 bases, with 4 bases between them. CDR3 in amino acids: CASSVGKNIQYF. CDR3 bases: TGTGCCAGCAGTGTTGGCAAAAACATTCAGTACTTC.

The chain combines TRBV29-1 with TRBJ2-3; D is perhaps TRBD1 or TRBD2 (5 bases each). Germline-derived CDR1 and CDR2 are SQVTM and ANQGSEA. Trimming took 7 bases from V and 6 from J, leaving 17 bases between them. This CDR3 spans 13 amino acids. For the CDR3, the DNA is TGCAGCGCCTGGCGGGTAGGGGCCGATACGCAGTATTTT. It codes for CSAWRVGADTQYF.

This chain connects TRBV7-9 to TRBJ2-5; 9 bases map to TRBD2. Looked up from germline, CDR1 is SEHNR and CDR2 is FQNEAQ (reference sequence). This CDR3 contains 18 residues. V shed 5 bases, J shed 2 bases, and the junction held 15 bases outside the gene matches. CDR3 bases: TGTGCCAGCAGCCACGGAGGACTAGCGTCCGCATTACAAGAGACCCAGTACTTC. Translating gives CASSHGGLASALQETQYF. The whole variable domain, remainder taken from reference TRBV7-9 and TRBJ2-5, is DTGVSQNPRHKITKRGQNVTFRCDPISEHNRLYWYRQTLGQGPEFLTYFQNEAQLEKSRLLSDRFSAERPKGSFSTLEIQRTEQGDSAMYLCASSHGGLASALQETQYFGPGTRLLVL.

The chain recombines TRBV24-1 with TRBJ2-2, with no clear D. V was pared by 0 bases and J by 3 bases, with 7 bases between. Germline values: CDR1 KGHDR, CDR2 SFDVKD. This CDR3 contains 15 residues. The CDR3 spells CATSDLRLDTGELFF. In DNA form, the CDR3 reads TGTGCCACCAGTGATTTGCGCTTGGACACCGGGGAGCTGTTTTTT.

The chain couples TRBV9 to TRBJ2-1; D gene ambiguous. This CDR3 region has 14 residues. Germline V gene lookup returns CDR1 SGDLS and CDR2 YYNGEE. V dropped 0 bases and J dropped 6 bases, with 10 bases sitting between them. The CDR3 DNA reads as TGTGCCAGCAGCGTAGCGAAACCACCCAATGAGCAGTTCTTC. It encodes CASSVAKPPNEQFF.

The rearrangement joins TRBV6-1 to TRBJ1-1; D is possibly TRBD1 (5 bases). CDR1 is MNHNS, CDR2 SASEGT, per germline. V was clipped by 4 bases and J by 2 bases, with 14 bases between them. This CDR3 has 15 amino acids. CDR3 region: CASSATGTGNTEAFF. The CDR3 region has the DNA TGTGCCAGCAGTGCAACCGGGACGGGAAACACTGAAGCTTTCTTT.

This clonotype was detected only once. V usage is TRBV25-1 and J usage is TRBJ2-1, with TRBD2 identical over 8 bases. Per germline, CDR1 MGHDK and CDR2 SYGVNS. Trimming removed 1 base from V and 4 bases from J; junction bases left unmatched: 6. The CDR3 consists of 16 residues. Here the CDR3 reads CASSEFAGGTYNEQFF. The CDR3 DNA is TGTGCCAGCAGTGAATTCGCGGGGGGAACTTACAATGAGCAGTTCTTC. The full variable domain, its missing parts supplied by reference TRBV25-1 and TRBJ2-1, is EADIYQTPRYLVIGTGKKITLECSQTMGHDKMYWYQQDPGMELHLIHYSYGVNSTEKGDLSSESTVSRIRTEHFPLTLESARPSHTSQYLCASSEFAGGTYNEQFFGPGTRLTVL.

The J gene is TRBJ2-5, the V gene TRBV28, with 8 bases matching TRBD1. The junction had 8 bases not matched to a gene; V was cut back by 3 bases and J by 2 bases. This CDR3 has 16 amino acids. The germline V gene encodes CDR1 MDHEN and CDR2 SYDVKM. The CDR3 DNA follows: TGTGCCAGCAGTTTCACGGCAGGGGGCTCTCAAGAGACCCAGTACTTC. Its protein product is CASSFTAGGSQETQYF. The complete variable domain, with remaining parts taken from reference TRBV28 and TRBJ2-5, reads DVKVTQSSRYLVKRTGEKVFLECVQDMDHENMFWYRQDPGLGLRLIYFSYDVKMKEKGDIPEGYSVSREKKERFSLILESASTNQTSMYLCASSFTAGGSQETQYFGPGTRLLVL.

The genes are TRBV30 and TRBJ1-3; D gene ambiguous. Trimming shortened V by 2 bases and J by 0 bases, and 5 bases separated the two germline ends. The CDR3 runs 13 residues. The germline CDR1 and CDR2 sequences are GTSNPN and SVGIG (reference sequence). The CDR3 region is CAWSISSGNTIYF. The CDR3 nucleotides are TGTGCCTGGAGTATCAGCTCTGGAAACACCATATATTTT. Using reference TRBV30 and TRBJ1-3 for the parts outside the CDR3, the full variable domain is SQTIHQWPATLVQPVGSPLSLECTVEGTSNPNLYWYRQAAGRGLQLLFYSVGIGQISSEVPQNLSASRPQDRQFILSSKKLLLSDSGFYLCAWSISSGNTIYFGEGSWLTVV.

The V and J genes are TRBV6-5 and TRBJ1-3; D unclear. The V gene's germline CDR1 is MNHEY and CDR2 SVGAGI. V shed 0 bases and J shed 0 bases, with 6 bases lying between them. The CDR3 is 15 residues long. CDR3 loop: CASSYSAGSGNTIYF. CDR3 nucleotide sequence: TGTGCCAGCAGTTACTCTGCGGGCTCTGGAAACACCATATATTTT.

V is TRBV12-3 or TRBV12-4 and J is TRBJ2-7; D ambiguous. CDR3 size: 12 residues. Deletions cut 0 bases from V and 5 bases from J, with 5 bases between. The CDR3 loop is CASSLAPDEQYF. As DNA, the CDR3 is TGTGCCAGCAGTTTAGCGCCGGACGAGCAGTACTTC.

The V and J genes are TRBV5-1 and TRBJ2-7; 8 nucleotides match TRBD2. CDR1 is SGHRS and CDR2 is YFSETQ in the germline V gene. The J segment lost 7 bases and the V segment lost 0 bases, leaving 9 bases of the junction unmatched. The CDR3 runs to 15 residues. CDR3 residues: CASSLDSGGPWEQYF. The CDR3 DNA reads as TGCGCCAGCAGCTTGGATTCGGGGGGGCCTTGGGAGCAGTACTTC.

This chain links TRBV30 with TRBJ1-2; D might be TRBD1 (6 bases). The CDR3 consists of 13 residues. Germline V gives CDR1 GTSNPN, CDR2 SVGIG (reference sequence). V lost 8 bases and J 6 bases, leaving 19 bases between the germline ends. The CDR3 DNA reads TGTGCCACCAGCTTACAGGGAACGGATGGCTACACCTTC. Amino acid sequence: CATSLQGTDGYTF.